What follows are 31 T cell receptor beta chains derived from one specimen sequenced in a study of blood T cell repertoires in COVID-19. Sequencing used immunoSEQ multiplex PCR; TCRdb keeps in-frame clones, though not all of them. The repertoire has under 60,000 clones, around 75% of them found once; the top ten carry 25%. Sequencing was performed on peripheral blood. These receptors all stem from a human donor in a cohort sampled during active COVID-19.

Only a few counts were recorded for this clone. The V and J genes are TRBV5-1 and TRBJ1-1; no reliable D call. Trimming cost V 6 bases and J 1 base, with 7 bases left between them. This CDR3 region has 12 residues. Germline CDR1 SGHRS, CDR2 YFSETQ. The CDR3 loop is CASKEPNTEAFF. CDR3 coding DNA: TGCGCCAGCAAGGAGCCGAACACTGAAGCTTTCTTT.

This rearrangement joins TRBV7-9 to TRBJ1-2; the D gene is possibly TRBD1 (6 bases). Per the germline V gene, CDR1 is SEHNR and CDR2 is FQNEAQ (reference sequence). V lost 5 bases and J lost 5, with 9 bases in between. CDR3 size: 12 residues. The CDR3 loop reads CASSRTDYGYTF. Here the CDR3 DNA reads TGTGCCAGCAGCCGGACAGATTATGGCTACACCTTC. Supplemented by reference TRBV7-9 and TRBJ1-2, the full variable domain reads DTGVSQNPRHKITKRGQNVTFRCDPISEHNRLYWYRQTLGQGPEFLTYFQNEAQLEKSRLLSDRFSAERPKGSFSTLEIQRTEQGDSAMYLCASSRTDYGYTFGSGTRLTVV.

The chain uses TRBV19 and TRBJ2-5; D ambiguous. In germline, CDR1 is LNHDA, CDR2 SQIVND (reference sequence). V was pared by 1 base and J by 4 bases, with 13 bases between. The CDR3 contains 15 residues. For the CDR3, the DNA is TGTGCCAGTAGTATAGGGTTGGGCAGGTCAGAGACCCAGTACTTC. It yields the protein CASSIGLGRSETQYF.

V is TRBV2 and J is TRBJ1-2; D might be TRBD1 (5 bases). The CDR3 runs 14 residues. Trimming removed 0 bases from V and 4 bases from J, with 9 bases in between. Germline CDR1 and CDR2: SNHLY and FYNNEI. The DNA for the CDR3 is TGTGCCAGCAGTGAAGCGCGAACAGGCTATGGCTACACCTTC. Translated: CASSEARTGYGYTF.

The V call is TRBV7-6, the J call TRBJ1-2, with a tentative D call TRBD1 (5 bases). V was shortened by 5 bases and J by 6 bases, with 22 bases between the two germline ends. Germline V gene sequence: CDR1 SGHVS, CDR2 FNYEAQ. The CDR3 runs 16 residues. CDR3 nucleotide sequence: TGTGCCAGCAGCAACCGGCGGGGGACCTTGGTCGATGGCTACACCTTC. Residues: CASSNRRGTLVDGYTF.

This sequence joins TRBV2 and TRBJ1-5; D perhaps matches TRBD1 (6 bases). From germline, CDR1 is SNHLY and CDR2 FYNNEI. The CDR3 runs 15 residues. The V and J ends lost 3 bases and 2 bases respectively, with 11 bases between them. CDR3 residues: CASSDSRGRNQPQHF. In DNA, the CDR3 is TGTGCCAGCAGTGATAGCAGGGGCCGCAATCAGCCCCAGCATTTT.

This clone has a handful of counts. The gene calls are TRBV3-1 (or the pseudogene TRBV3-2) and TRBJ1-2; 10 bases align to TRBD1. V lost 0 bases and J lost 4; bases outside the gene matches: 2. The CDR3 totals 15 residues. Germline V gene lookup returns CDR1 LGHDT and CDR2 YNNKEL (reference sequence). The CDR3 sequence: CASSQDRQGAYGYTF. CDR3 DNA sequence: TGTGCCAGCAGCCAAGATAGACAGGGGGCCTATGGCTACACCTTC.

V usage is TRBV19 and J usage is TRBJ1-5; 8 bases line up with TRBD1. Per germline, CDR1 LNHDA and CDR2 SQIVND (reference sequence). CDR3 size: 14 residues. V shed 4 bases, J shed 6 bases, and the junction held 5 bases outside the gene matches. The CDR3 bases are TGTGCCAGTAGTACAACAGGGGGTAGTCAGCCCCAGCATTTT. Its protein product is CASSTTGGSQPQHF. Combining the CDR3 with reference TRBV19 and TRBJ1-5 gives the whole variable domain DGGITQSPKYLFRKEGQNVTLSCEQNLNHDAMYWYRQDPGQGLRLIYYSQIVNDFQKGDIAEGYSVSREKKESFPLTVTSAQKNPTAFYLCASSTTGGSQPQHFGDGTRLSIL.

The chain links TRBV5-1 to TRBJ1-5, with D unclear. Germline assignment: CDR1 SGHRS and CDR2 YFSETQ. Trimming removed 1 base from V and 1 base from J, with 9 bases in between. The CDR3 is 15 amino acids. CDR3 loop: CASSLLPGSNQPQHF. The CDR3 nucleotides are TGCGCCAGCAGCTTGCTGCCGGGGAGCAATCAGCCCCAGCATTTT.

This chain links TRBV6-1 with TRBJ1-5; D gene uncertain. This CDR3 contains 16 residues. V was trimmed by 2 bases and J by 2 bases, leaving 13 bases between them. Germline assignment: CDR1 MNHNS and CDR2 SASEGT. The DNA of the CDR3 is TGTGCCAGCAGTGAATGGTGGGTAGAGGGCAATCAGCCCCAGCATTTT. Translating it yields CASSEWWVEGNQPQHF.

This chain uses TRBV6-5 with TRBJ1-1; TRBD1 agrees at 8 bases. Germline loops: CDR1 MNHEY, CDR2 SVGAGI. The CDR3 covers 13 residues. V dropped 8 bases and J dropped 3; count of bases not matched to a gene: 5. CDR3 protein: CASETTGDTEAFF. DNA for the CDR3: TGTGCCAGCGAAACGACAGGGGACACTGAAGCTTTCTTT.

The rearrangement joins TRBV29-1 to TRBJ1-1; weak D call: TRBD1 (6 bases). V was pared by 6 bases and J by 1 base, with 15 bases between. The CDR3 is 14 amino acids. CDR1 is SQVTM and CDR2 is ANQGSEA in the germline V gene. The CDR3 sequence is CSVTSTGTNTEAFF. The DNA of the CDR3 is TGCAGCGTCACGTCGACAGGTACGAACACTGAAGCTTTCTTT.

The V gene is TRBV6-2 or TRBV6-3, the J gene TRBJ2-6; a possible D gene is TRBD1 (5 bases). The V gene's germline CDR1 is MNHEY and CDR2 SVGEGT. Deletions cut 5 bases from V and 1 base from J, with 9 bases between. The CDR3 loop spans 15 amino acids. CDR3 in DNA: TGTGCCAGCAGTGCCCAGGGATCTGGGGCCAACGTCCTGACTTTC. This codes for CASSAQGSGANVLTF.

This chain links TRBV28 with TRBJ1-3; 8 nucleotides line up with TRBD1. CDR3 length: 13 residues. Germline V gives CDR1 MDHEN, CDR2 SYDVKM. Trimming at V came to 10 bases and at J to 4 bases, leaving 6 bases not matched to a gene. CDR3 in amino acids: CATQGALGNTIYF. The CDR3 DNA reads TGTGCCACCCAGGGGGCTCTAGGAAACACCATATATTTT. The full variable domain, in which reference TRBV28 and TRBJ1-3 provide the parts outside the CDR3, is DVKVTQSSRYLVKRTGEKVFLECVQDMDHENMFWYRQDPGLGLRLIYFSYDVKMKEKGDIPEGYSVSREKKERFSLILESASTNQTSMYLCATQGALGNTIYFGEGSWLTVV.

This chain connects TRBV11-2 to TRBJ2-5, with 8 bases fitting TRBD2. This CDR3 is built from 18 residues. Trimming removed 1 base from V and 4 bases from J; junction bases left unmatched: 14. The V gene's germline CDR1 is SGHAT and CDR2 FQNNGV. The CDR3 protein is CASSLVSWGGGTAETQYF. The CDR3 bases are TGTGCCAGCAGCTTAGTAAGCTGGGGCGGGGGGACGGCAGAGACCCAGTACTTC. Using reference TRBV11-2 and TRBJ2-5 for the parts outside the CDR3, the full variable domain is EAGVAQSPRYKIIEKRQSVAFWCNPISGHATLYWYQQILGQGPKLLIQFQNNGVVDDSQLPKDRFSAERLKGVDSTLKIQPAKLEDSAVYLCASSLVSWGGGTAETQYFGPGTRLLVL.

This clone was observed a handful of times. The rearrangement links TRBV30 to TRBJ2-7, with 9 nucleotides matching TRBD2. The germline gives CDR1 GTSNPN, CDR2 SVGIG (reference sequence). V trimming: 4 bases; J trimming: 5 bases; junction bases outside the gene matches: 12. The CDR3 totals 15 residues. The CDR3 protein is CAWNDRRTSANEQYF. CDR3 coding DNA: TGTGCCTGGAATGACCGTAGGACTAGCGCCAACGAGCAGTACTTC.

The chain employs TRBV28 and TRBJ2-7; 8 positions match TRBD1. The CDR3 runs 12 residues. CDR1 and CDR2 from the germline V gene are MDHEN and SYDVKM. V shed 7 bases, J shed 12 bases, and the junction held 11 bases outside the gene matches. CDR3 in DNA: TGTGCCAGCAAGATTGGGACAGGCAAACTGTACTTC. Translated, it gives CASKIGTGKLYF.

This sequence joins TRBV15 and TRBJ1-3; a weak D match, TRBD1 (6 bases). This CDR3 is built from 16 residues. Trimming shortened V by 1 base and J by 6 bases, and 16 bases separated the two germline ends. Germline assignment: CDR1 LNHNV and CDR2 YYDKDF (reference sequence). The CDR3 sequence: CATSRGLGGAENTIYF. CDR3 nucleotides: TGTGCCACCAGCAGAGGACTAGGGGGGGCAGAAAACACCATATATTTT. The full variable domain, completed using reference TRBV15 and TRBJ1-3, is DAMVIQNPRYQVTQFGKPVTLSCSQTLNHNVMYWYQQKSSQAPKLLFHYYDKDFNNEADTPDNFQSRRPNTSFCFLDIRSPGLGDTAMYLCATSRGLGGAENTIYFGEGSWLTVV.

The V and J genes are TRBV11-2 and TRBJ1-1; D is uncertain. The CDR3 runs 14 residues. Germline V lookup: CDR1 SGHAT, CDR2 FQNNGV. The V end was cut by 3 bases, the J end by 7 bases, with 15 bases between. The CDR3 loop is CASSFWGSSGEAFF. The CDR3 nucleotides read TGTGCCAGCAGCTTTTGGGGTAGTAGCGGTGAAGCTTTCTTT. Using reference TRBV11-2 and TRBJ1-1 for the parts outside the CDR3, the full variable domain is EAGVAQSPRYKIIEKRQSVAFWCNPISGHATLYWYQQILGQGPKLLIQFQNNGVVDDSQLPKDRFSAERLKGVDSTLKIQPAKLEDSAVYLCASSFWGSSGEAFFGQGTRLTVV.

Only one count was recorded for this clone. The V gene is TRBV5-1, the J gene TRBJ1-4; a weak D match, TRBD1 (5 bases). Trimming removed 3 bases at V and 5 bases at J, with 14 bases between. CDR3 length: 15 amino acids. CDR1 is SGHRS, CDR2 YFSETQ, per germline. CDR3 loop: CASSSRTSSNEKLFF. In DNA, the CDR3 is TGCGCCAGCAGCTCAAGGACAAGCTCAAATGAAAAACTGTTTTTT.

The chain couples TRBV7-2 to TRBJ1-1; D is unclear. Germline CDR1 SGHTA, CDR2 FQGNSA. V was pared by 5 bases and J by 11 bases, with 18 bases between. The CDR3 contains 13 residues. The CDR3 is CASSPQKESRAFF. For the CDR3, the DNA is TGTGCCAGCAGCCCTCAAAAGGAATCGAGGGCTTTCTTT. Combining the CDR3 with reference TRBV7-2 and TRBJ1-1 gives the whole variable domain GAGVSQSPSNKVTEKGKDVELRCDPISGHTALYWYRQSLGQGLEFLIYFQGNSAPDKSGLPSDRFSAERTGGSVSTLTIQRTQQEDSAVYLCASSPQKESRAFFGQGTRLTVV.

The genes are TRBV7-9 and TRBJ2-7, with unresolved D. V lost 1 base and J 5 bases, leaving 18 bases between the germline ends. The CDR3 contains 16 residues. The germline V gene encodes CDR1 SEHNR and CDR2 FQNEAQ (reference sequence). Written as DNA, the CDR3 is TGTGCCAGCAGCTTAGTCGCTCTTGGCAGTTCCCACGAGCAGTACTTC. Translation: CASSLVALGSSHEQYF.

The chain has TRBV2 and TRBJ2-5; the D is unclear. This CDR3 is 14 amino acids long. With 3 bases removed from V and 2 bases from J, the gap between germline ends came to 10 bases. Germline assignment: CDR1 SNHLY and CDR2 FYNNEI. CDR3 protein: CASSEGSLQETQYF. Written as DNA, the CDR3 is TGTGCCAGCAGTGAGGGCAGCTTACAAGAGACCCAGTACTTC.

The chain links TRBV19 to TRBJ1-4; D is ambiguous. Between the trimmed V and J ends, which lost 6 bases and 7 bases, there was a span of 12 bases. This CDR3 region has 13 residues. CDR1 and CDR2 from the germline V gene are LNHDA and SQIVND (reference sequence). The CDR3: CASSYSKFEKLFF. DNA for the CDR3: TGTGCCAGTAGCTACTCTAAGTTTGAAAAACTGTTTTTT.

The chain joins TRBV19 to TRBJ1-2; 9 bases are shared with TRBD1. Trimming took 5 bases from V and 4 from J; bases not matched to a gene: 8. CDR3 length: 15 amino acids. CDR1 is LNHDA, CDR2 SQIVND, per germline (reference sequence). Written as DNA, the CDR3 is TGTGCCAGTAGTGACCACAGGGGGCAGAGCTATGGCTACACCTTC. It is translated as CASSDHRGQSYGYTF. The entire variable domain, with the rest obtained from reference TRBV19 and TRBJ1-2, is as follows: DGGITQSPKYLFRKEGQNVTLSCEQNLNHDAMYWYRQDPGQGLRLIYYSQIVNDFQKGDIAEGYSVSREKKESFPLTVTSAQKNPTAFYLCASSDHRGQSYGYTFGSGTRLTVV.

The chain uses TRBV9 and TRBJ2-1, with a weak D call TRBD1 (6 bases). The V and J ends lost 0 bases and 8 bases respectively, with 9 bases between them. In germline, CDR1 is SGDLS, CDR2 YYNGEE. The CDR3 runs to 13 residues. The DNA of the CDR3 is TGTGCCAGCAGCGTAGTACAGGGCGATGAGCAGTTCTTC. Translated: CASSVVQGDEQFF. Supplemented by reference TRBV9 and TRBJ2-1, the full variable domain reads DSGVTQTPKHLITATGQRVTLRCSPRSGDLSVYWYQQSLDQGLQFLIQYYNGEERAKGNILERFSAQQFPDLHSELNLSSLELGDSALYFCASSVVQGDEQFFGPGTRLTVL.

The V call is TRBV24-1, the J call TRBJ2-3, with 7 bases fitting TRBD1. The CDR3 totals 15 residues. CDR1 KGHDR and CDR2 SFDVKD come from the germline V gene. The junction had 6 bases not matched to a gene; V was cut back by 3 bases and J by 4 bases. CDR3 amino acids: CATSDQAGGPDTQYF. CDR3 in DNA: TGTGCCACCAGTGATCAGGCAGGGGGACCAGATACGCAGTATTTT.

The gene calls are TRBV3-1 (or the pseudogene TRBV3-2) and TRBJ1-2, with a weak D call TRBD1 (5 bases). The CDR3 covers 18 residues. Deletions cut 4 bases from V and 7 bases from J, with 28 bases between. Germline-derived CDR1 and CDR2 are LGHDT and YNNKEL (reference sequence). For the CDR3, the DNA is TGTGCCAGCAGCCGATCCACCGGGGGACCAACGGCTTCAAGTGGCTACACCTTC. Translated: CASSRSTGGPTASSGYTF.

This clone was counted once. The rearrangement joins TRBV3-1 (or the pseudogene TRBV3-2) to TRBJ1-3; D is uncertain. V lost 3 bases and J 0 bases, leaving 6 bases between the germline ends. The CDR3 has 14 amino acids. Germline values: CDR1 LGHDT, CDR2 YNNKEL (reference sequence). The CDR3 loop reads CASSHKSSGNTIYF. In DNA, the CDR3 is TGTGCCAGCAGCCATAAGAGCTCTGGAAACACCATATATTTT.

The CDR3 loop is CASRTIGGPYEQYF. The CDR3 DNA reads TGTGCCAGCAGAACTATAGGGGGTCCCTACGAGCAGTACTTC. The chain is built from TRBV11-2 and TRBJ2-7; maybe TRBD1 (6 bases). V was pared by 6 bases and J by 2 bases, with 14 bases between. The CDR3 contains 14 residues. The germline gives CDR1 SGHAT, CDR2 FQNNGV.

There are a few counts of this clone. The chain joins TRBV4-3 to TRBJ2-1; 7 bases fit TRBD2. CDR3 length: 16 amino acids. The germline gives CDR1 LGHNA, CDR2 YSLEER. The trim removed 0 bases at V and 6 bases at J, leaving 8 bases unmatched. The CDR3 sequence: CASSQESSGYSNEQFF. CDR3 nucleotide sequence: TGCGCCAGCAGCCAAGAGTCTAGCGGATACTCCAATGAGCAGTTCTTC.